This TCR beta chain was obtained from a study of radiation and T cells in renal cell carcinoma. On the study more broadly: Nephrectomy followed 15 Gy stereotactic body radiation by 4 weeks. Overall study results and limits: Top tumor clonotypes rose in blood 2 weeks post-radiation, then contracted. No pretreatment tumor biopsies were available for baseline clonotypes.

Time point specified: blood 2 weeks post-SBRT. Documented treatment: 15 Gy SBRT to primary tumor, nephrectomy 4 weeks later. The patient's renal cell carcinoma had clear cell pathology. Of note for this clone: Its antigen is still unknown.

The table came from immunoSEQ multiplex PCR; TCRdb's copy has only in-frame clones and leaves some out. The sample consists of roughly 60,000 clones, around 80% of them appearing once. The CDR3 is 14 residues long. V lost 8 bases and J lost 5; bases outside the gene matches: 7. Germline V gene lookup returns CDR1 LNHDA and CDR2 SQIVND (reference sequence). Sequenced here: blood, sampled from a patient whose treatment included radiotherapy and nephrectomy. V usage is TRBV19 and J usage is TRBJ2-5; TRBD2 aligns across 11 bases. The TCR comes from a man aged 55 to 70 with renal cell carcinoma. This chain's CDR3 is CASFSGGAGETQYF. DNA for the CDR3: TGTGCCAGTTTTAGCGGGGGGGCCGGCGAGACCCAGTACTTC.